This TCR beta chain was recovered during a study of cytomegalovirus exposure and HLA in healthy donors. At the level of the study: From donors who were HLA-typed, an early data release held around 80 million unique TCRs.

The study, taken as a whole, reports: The listing of roughly 160 TCR beta chains classed them as cytomegalovirus-associated. It was assumed in the presence/absence analyses that sequencing depth was roughly uniform across donors.

Details on this clone: The target antigen is unknown.

60 Vbeta and 13 Jbeta primers were used in PCR. TCRdb keeps only in-frame clones here, not all; method: immunoSEQ multiplex PCR. The sample shows roughly 80,000 clones, 81% of them seen only once. V lost 4 bases and J 3 bases, leaving 11 bases between the germline ends. The CDR3 runs 14 residues. Per the germline V gene, CDR1 is LNHDA and CDR2 is SQIVND (reference sequence). Sequenced sample: PBMCs. The V and J genes are TRBV19 and TRBJ2-3; D is possibly TRBD1 (6 bases). The receptor was derived from a woman in her thirties in good health and CMV-seronegative. For the CDR3, the DNA is TGTGCCAGTAGTAGAGGGGGTCGAACAGATACGCAGTATTTT. Translated: CASSRGGRTDTQYF.